A single sample gave rise to the 15 T cell receptor beta chains below, sequenced in a study of T cells in Graves' hyperthyroidism and ophthalmopathy. Authors of the study amplified TCR beta CDR3 regions from RNA transcripts. Carried out on the TCR CDR3, a first-round RT-PCR used the HTBI primer set. One entry per CDR3 protein results from TCRdb running MiXCR on the multiplex PCR reads. The repertoire consists of 300,000 to 400,000 distinct CDR3 sequences, with over 15% occurring once and the leading ten covering approximately 49%. The sequenced sample consisted of blood. The receptors were sampled from a woman in her forties or fifties with Graves' hyperthyroidism.

This clonotype was observed many times. The chain carries TRBV20-1 and TRBJ2-1; 11 positions agree with TRBD2. V gave up 6 bases and J gave up 10 bases; unmatched junction bases: 8. Germline lookup yields CDR1 DFQATT and CDR2 SNEGSKA (reference sequence). This CDR3 contains 13 residues. The CDR3 spells CSALLAGVREQFF. The CDR3, as DNA: TGCAGTGCCCTACTAGCGGGAGTGAGAGAGCAGTTCTTC.

This clonotype was observed many times. V is TRBV11-2 and J is TRBJ2-3, with D tentatively TRBD2 (6 bases). V shed 5 bases and J shed 0 bases, with 15 bases lying between them. Germline-derived CDR1 and CDR2 are SGHAT and FQNNGV. The CDR3 loop spans 16 amino acids. CDR3 loop: CASSPNSGVSTDTQYF. In DNA, the CDR3 is TGTGCCAGCAGCCCTAATAGCGGAGTCAGCACAGATACGCAGTATTTT.

This clonotype was detected only a few times. The chain recombines TRBV7-6 with TRBJ2-7; D perhaps matches TRBD2 (6 bases). Trimming stripped 7 bases from V and 5 bases from J, with 18 bases between. Germline values: CDR1 SGHVS, CDR2 FNYEAQ. CDR3 length: 14 residues. The CDR3 here is CASTPGSFAHEQYF. CDR3 in DNA: TGTGCCAGCACCCCCGGGAGCTTTGCCCACGAGCAGTACTTC.

V is TRBV6-5 and J is TRBJ2-7; 9 bases fit TRBD2. The CDR3 contains 14 residues. The junction had 6 bases not matched to a gene; V was cut back by 2 bases and J by 7 bases. Looked up from germline, CDR1 is MNHEY and CDR2 is SVGAGI. CDR3 in amino acids: CASSYGGRAWEQYF. CDR3 bases: TGTGCCAGCAGTTACGGCGGGAGGGCGTGGGAGCAGTACTTC.

This clonotype was seen repeatedly, ten times or more. The gene calls are TRBV28 and TRBJ1-5; D unresolved. This CDR3 has 14 amino acids. Germline-derived CDR1 and CDR2 are MDHEN and SYDVKM. V was trimmed by 7 bases and J by 0 bases, leaving 10 bases between them. This CDR3 is CASTPTPSNQPQHF. The DNA for the CDR3 is TGTGCCAGCACCCCCACACCTAGCAATCAGCCCCAGCATTTT.

This clonotype was seen many times. The chain employs TRBV28 and TRBJ2-2; 11 nucleotides match TRBD1. V was clipped by 8 bases and J by 7 bases; unmatched bases: 6. This CDR3 has 14 amino acids. Germline V CDR1 and CDR2: MDHEN, SYDVKM. The CDR3 protein is CASQGQGAVGELFF. CDR3 bases: TGTGCCAGCCAAGGACAGGGGGCCGTCGGGGAGCTGTTTTTT.

This clonotype was observed many times. This rearrangement joins TRBV12-3 or TRBV12-4 to TRBJ1-4; unclear D gene. CDR3 length equals 14 residues. V was pared by 5 bases and J by 7 bases, with 14 bases between. The CDR3: CASSAMGNGEKLFF. For the CDR3, the DNA is TGTGCCAGCAGTGCAATGGGGAATGGTGAAAAACTGTTTTTT.

This clonotype was counted ten times or more. J is TRBJ2-5 and V is TRBV3-1, with a possible D match to TRBD2 (5 bases). CDR1 is LGHDT, CDR2 YNNKEL, per germline (reference sequence). V was clipped by 1 base and J by 5 bases, with 14 bases between them. The CDR3 spans 15 residues. The CDR3 sequence: CASSQATRAEETQYF. DNA of the CDR3: TGTGCCAGCAGCCAAGCTACGAGGGCGGAGGAGACCCAGTACTTC.

Ten or more counts support this clonotype. The chain recombines TRBV2 with TRBJ1-3, with D tentatively TRBD1 (5 bases). Germline CDR1 SNHLY, CDR2 FYNNEI. V lost 6 bases, J lost 7 bases, and 13 bases lay in between. This CDR3 comprises 13 residues. The CDR3 is CASRGGEGNTIYF. CDR3 sequence (DNA): TGTGCCAGCAGAGGAGGGGAAGGGAACACCATATATTTT.

This clonotype was detected a few times. J is TRBJ2-1 and V is TRBV20-1, with a possible D match to TRBD2 (6 bases). V was clipped by 1 base and J by 7 bases, with 23 bases between them. Germline lookup yields CDR1 DFQATT and CDR2 SNEGSKA (reference sequence). The CDR3 is made up of 17 amino acids. CDR3 protein: CSARGAGRRAYGNEQFF. The CDR3 region has the DNA TGCAGTGCTAGAGGTGCGGGACGCAGGGCTTACGGAAATGAGCAGTTCTTC.

The V and J genes are TRBV7-9 and TRBJ2-1; 16 bases align to TRBD2. Trimming at V came to 5 bases and at J to 7 bases, leaving 5 bases not matched to a gene. The CDR3 runs to 16 residues. The germline V gene has CDR1 SEHNR and CDR2 FQNEAQ (reference sequence). Here the CDR3 DNA reads TGTGCCAGCAGCGGTTCGGGACTAGCGGGGGGGAATGAGCAGTTCTTC. As protein: CASSGSGLAGGNEQFF.

The sample holds a few counts of this clonotype. The junction differs from germline at one of its ends, possibly a read error. CDR3 coding DNA: TGCGCCAGCAGCCGACCAACCGGGACTAGTGCAGATACGCAGTATTTT. Encoded protein: CASSRPTGTSADTQYF. V and J are TRBV9 and TRBJ2-3; 8 nucleotides align to TRBD2. This CDR3 has 16 amino acids. CDR1 and CDR2 from the germline V gene are SGDLS and YYNGEE.

This clonotype came up a few times. This chain uses TRBV5-1 with TRBJ2-2, with D possibly matching TRBD1 (5 bases). This CDR3 spans 14 amino acids. V was clipped by 6 bases and J by 6 bases, with 15 bases between them. Germline values: CDR1 SGHRS, CDR2 YFSETQ. The CDR3 spells CASTLLGRAGELFF. DNA of the CDR3: TGCGCCAGCACCCTTTTGGGGCGCGCCGGGGAGCTGTTTTTT.

The rearrangement links TRBV5-1 to TRBJ2-1, with D possibly matching TRBD2 (5 bases). There are 16 residues in the CDR3. CDR1 and CDR2 from the germline V gene are SGHRS and YFSETQ. Between the trimmed V and J ends, which lost 3 bases and 2 bases, there was a span of 15 bases. CDR3: CASSSPPGGPYNEQFF. CDR3 DNA sequence: TGCGCCAGCAGCTCGCCCCCCGGCGGGCCCTACAATGAGCAGTTCTTC.

The V and J genes are TRBV3-1 and TRBJ1-3; maybe TRBD1 (6 bases). CDR3 length: 14 amino acids. The V gene lost 4 bases and the J gene lost 4 bases, with 11 bases spanning the gap. Germline V CDR1 and CDR2: LGHDT, YNNKEL (reference sequence). CDR3 bases: TGTGCCAGCAGCCGGGGGACACAGGGAAACACCATATATTTT. The encoded protein is CASSRGTQGNTIYF.